This entry lists 3 T cell receptor beta chains sequenced from one sample in a study of beta chain features in type 1 diabetes. Findings and limits, study-wide: Researchers report that Type 1 diabetes patients had moderately but significantly shorter TCRB CDR3s across all four CD4+ subsets.

Their antigens are not known. TCRB transcripts that were expressed got sequenced, as all of the isolated RNA had been reverse transcribed. Assay used: immunoSEQ multiplex PCR; TCRdb lists only in-frame clones, some missing. The sample lists tens of thousands of clones, 68% occurring once. Sequencing used stem cell memory CD4+ T cells from blood. Source of these receptors: a woman between 40 and 50 years old with type 1 diabetes.

The chain has TRBV27 and TRBJ2-1, with 8 nucleotides matching TRBD2. V lost 1 base, J lost 1 base, and 3 bases stayed unmatched. CDR3 length: 16 residues. The V gene's germline CDR1 is MNHEY and CDR2 SMNVEV (reference sequence). CDR3 in DNA: TGTGCCAGCAGTTTATTTAGCGGGAAATCCTACAATGAGCAGTTCTTC. Protein sequence: CASSLFSGKSYNEQFF.

V and J are TRBV7-2 and TRBJ2-7, with D possibly TRBD1 on 5 matching bases. The CDR3 contains 14 residues. Germline loops: CDR1 SGHTA, CDR2 FQGNSA. V dropped 5 bases and J dropped 1 base, with 12 bases sitting between them. CDR3 residues: CASSLRQSSYEQYF. The CDR3 DNA sequence: TGTGCCAGCAGCCTCCGACAGTCGTCCTACGAGCAGTACTTC.

This clone has only a few counts. CDR3 amino acids: CSASPGGSDVTGELFF. CDR3 sequence (DNA): TGCAGCGCCTCCCCGGGTGGGTCGGATGTCACCGGGGAGCTGTTTTTT. The chain has TRBV29-1 and TRBJ2-2; D call uncertain. Trimming shortened V by 7 bases and J by 4 bases, and 22 bases separated the two germline ends. The CDR3 loop spans 16 amino acids. From germline, CDR1 is SQVTM and CDR2 ANQGSEA.